A selection of T cell receptor beta chains follows, all from one sample in a study of T-cell reconstitution after alpha-beta-depleted transplantation in children. TCRdb re-called the PCR reads with MiXCR, one entry per CDR3 protein. The table shows roughly 200,000 distinct CDR3 sequences, with around 8.4% occurring only once. The sample consisted of PBMCs, mostly from graft donor cells, taken 360 days after TCRalphabeta/CD19-depleted stem cell transplant. The receptors shown here come from a male patient aged 2 to 10 who had a stem cell transplant for acute myeloid leukemia, so the T cells may come from the graft donor. CDR3s include the opening cysteine and the closing phenylalanine or tryptophan. D genes are given only for firm matches. Clone sizes are given selectively: once, few, many, or a class where the clone is expanded.

d_gene | j_gene | v_gene | abundance | CDR3aa | CDR3nt
. | TRBJ2-2 | TRBV6-1 | few | CASRPPQGNTGELFF | TGTGCCAGCAGGCCCCCACAGGGGAACACCGGGGAGCTGTTTTTT
TRBD1 | TRBJ1-2 | TRBV14 | . | CASSRQGGQHYGYTF | TGTGCCAGCAGCCGACAAGGGGGACAGCACTATGGCTACACCTTC
. | TRBJ1-5 | TRBV4-1 | few | CASSQDRWTQPQHF | TGCGCCAGCAGCCAAGATAGATGGACTCAGCCCCAGCATTTT
. | TRBJ2-1 | TRBV9 | many | CASSASGDTYNEQFF | TGTGCCAGCAGCGCCTCAGGAGATACCTACAATGAGCAGTTCTTC
TRBD2 | TRBJ2-1 | TRBV9 | many | CASSPQSGKAGNYNEQFF | TGTGCCAGCAGCCCACAATCGGGTAAAGCGGGAAACTACAATGAGCAGTTCTTC
. | TRBJ2-2 | TRBV5-1 | many | CASSPENTGELFF | TGCGCCAGCAGCCCAGAGAACACCGGGGAGCTGTTTTTT
. | TRBJ1-1 | TRBV7-9 | . | CASNEGGSNTEAFF | TGTGCCAGCAACGAGGGGGGCAGCAACACTGAAGCTTTCTTT
. | TRBJ1-1 | TRBV29-1 | many | CSVDRGNTEAFF | TGCAGCGTTGACCGGGGGAACACTGAAGCTTTCTTT
TRBD1 | TRBJ1-5 | TRBV20-1 | . | CSARSDRGPYSNQPQHF | TGCAGTGCTAGATCCGACAGGGGCCCATATAGCAATCAGCCCCAGCATTTT
. | TRBJ2-5 | TRBV12-3/TRBV12-4 | many | CASTLGPIETQYF | TGTGCCAGCACTTTAGGCCCCATAGAGACCCAGTACTTC
TRBD1 | TRBJ1-1 | TRBV27 | many | CASRFGTANTEAFF | TGTGCCAGCAGATTCGGGACAGCAAACACTGAAGCTTTCTTT
TRBD1 | TRBJ2-1 | TRBV15 | few | CATSRNVGQGAGEQFF | TGTGCCACCAGCAGGAACGTGGGACAGGGGGCTGGTGAGCAGTTCTTC
. | TRBJ2-3 | TRBV18 | many | CASSPRLLSTDTQYF | TGTGCCAGCTCACCACGGCTGCTGAGCACAGATACGCAGTATTTT
. | TRBJ1-2 | TRBV12-3/TRBV12-4 | . | CASSPRTGAPGYTF | TGTGCCAGCAGTCCACGCACAGGCGCCCCGGGCTACACCTTC
. | TRBJ1-2 | TRBV5-1 | . | CASSFDGVPNYGYTF | TGCGCCAGCAGCTTTGACGGAGTCCCTAACTATGGCTACACCTTC
. | TRBJ1-1 | TRBV15 | few | CATSRGFKDTEAFF | TGTGCCACCAGCAGAGGATTTAAGGACACTGAAGCTTTCTTT
TRBD1 | TRBJ1-6 | TRBV12-3/TRBV12-4 | many | CASSSQLRGGSWNSPLHF | TGTGCCAGCAGTTCCCAACTCAGAGGGGGCAGTTGGAATTCACCCCTCCACTTT
TRBD1 | TRBJ1-1 | TRBV12-3/TRBV12-4 | . | CASSAETGLTEAFF | TGTGCCAGCAGTGCAGAGACAGGGCTCACTGAAGCTTTCTTT
TRBD1 | TRBJ1-1 | TRBV18 | many | CASSPRQGDLNTEAFF | TGTGCCAGCTCACCCCGACAGGGGGACTTGAACACTGAAGCTTTCTTT
. | TRBJ2-1 | TRBV4-1 | few | CASSQDRFLTGATMGNEQFF | TGCGCCAGCAGCCAAGATCGTTTTTTGACAGGTGCAACCATGGGCAATGAGCAGTTCTTC
TRBD2 | TRBJ2-3 | TRBV2 | many | CASRRMERGADTQYF | TGTGCCAGCAGGCGTATGGAGCGGGGGGCAGATACGCAGTATTTT
. | TRBJ1-2 | TRBV6-9 | . | CASSYWSTGVNYGYTF | TGTGCCAGCAGTTATTGGTCGACAGGAGTTAACTATGGCTACACCTTC
TRBD1 | TRBJ1-2 | TRBV7-2 | many | CASSLDGTGDYGYTF | TGTGCCAGCAGCCTAGATGGGACAGGGGACTATGGCTACACCTTC
TRBD1 | TRBJ1-5 | TRBV5-1 | few | CASSAGTVPNQPQHF | TGCGCCAGCAGCGCCGGGACAGTACCCAATCAGCCCCAGCATTTT
. | TRBJ2-5 | TRBV7-2 | many | CASSLTLYQETQYF | TGTGCCAGCAGCTTAACCTTGTACCAAGAGACCCAGTACTTC
. | TRBJ1-1 | TRBV5-1 | . | CASSSSGASNTEAFF | TGCGCCAGCAGCTCATCGGGGGCTTCGAACACTGAAGCTTTCTTT
. | TRBJ1-5 | TRBV7-2 | few | CASSLWRGNQPQHF | TGTGCCAGCAGCTTGTGGCGCGGCAATCAGCCCCAGCATTTT
. | TRBJ2-6 | TRBV11-2 | few | CASRREPSGANVLTF | TGTGCCAGCAGGAGGGAACCGTCTGGGGCCAACGTCCTGACTTTC
TRBD1 | TRBJ2-7 | TRBV7-9 | few | CASSSLDRAGEQYF | TGTGCCAGCAGCTCCTTGGACAGGGCGGGCGAGCAGTACTTC
TRBD2 | TRBJ2-4 | TRBV20-1 | many | CSARILAGVLAKNIQYF | TGCAGTGCTAGGATCCTAGCGGGGGTGCTAGCCAAAAACATTCAGTACTTC
. | TRBJ2-2 | TRBV12-3/TRBV12-4 | . | CASSPRGLNTGELFF | TGTGCCAGCAGTCCGCGGGGATTGAACACCGGGGAGCTGTTTTTT
. | TRBJ2-1 | TRBV7-6 | many | CASSLWAVDPYNEQFF | TGTGCCAGCAGCTTGTGGGCCGTGGATCCCTACAATGAGCAGTTCTTC